What follows is one T cell receptor beta chain and its context. What it recognizes is unknown. From RNA transcripts, TCR beta CDR3 regions were amplified. HTBI primers were used for first-round RT-PCR of the TCR CDR3. Each CDR3 protein is one row after TCRdb ran MiXCR on the multiplex PCR reads. The sample has 200,000 or so distinct CDR3 sequences, roughly 17% seen once. The data are from a study of T cells in Graves' hyperthyroidism and ophthalmopathy. Study information: Sampling of peripheral blood happened at initial diagnosis, prior to any treatment.

Stable hyperthyroidism: no ophthalmopathy progression over 18 months of follow-up. Study outcomes and limitations: Blood also held most thyroid clonotypes expanded beyond 0.001.

CDR3 size: 19 residues. V shed 0 bases and J 3 bases; nucleotides not matched to a gene: 10. The germline V gene has CDR1 MNHEY and CDR2 SMNVEV (reference sequence). The sequenced sample consisted of blood. The V and J genes are TRBV27 and TRBJ2-3; 12 nucleotides align to TRBD2. This sequence originates from a woman aged 50 to 60 with Graves' hyperthyroidism. CDR3 nucleotides: TGTGCCAGCAGTTTATCGGCGACTAGCGGGAGAAAGGGAACAGATACGCAGTATTTT. This translates into CASSLSATSGRKGTDTQYF.